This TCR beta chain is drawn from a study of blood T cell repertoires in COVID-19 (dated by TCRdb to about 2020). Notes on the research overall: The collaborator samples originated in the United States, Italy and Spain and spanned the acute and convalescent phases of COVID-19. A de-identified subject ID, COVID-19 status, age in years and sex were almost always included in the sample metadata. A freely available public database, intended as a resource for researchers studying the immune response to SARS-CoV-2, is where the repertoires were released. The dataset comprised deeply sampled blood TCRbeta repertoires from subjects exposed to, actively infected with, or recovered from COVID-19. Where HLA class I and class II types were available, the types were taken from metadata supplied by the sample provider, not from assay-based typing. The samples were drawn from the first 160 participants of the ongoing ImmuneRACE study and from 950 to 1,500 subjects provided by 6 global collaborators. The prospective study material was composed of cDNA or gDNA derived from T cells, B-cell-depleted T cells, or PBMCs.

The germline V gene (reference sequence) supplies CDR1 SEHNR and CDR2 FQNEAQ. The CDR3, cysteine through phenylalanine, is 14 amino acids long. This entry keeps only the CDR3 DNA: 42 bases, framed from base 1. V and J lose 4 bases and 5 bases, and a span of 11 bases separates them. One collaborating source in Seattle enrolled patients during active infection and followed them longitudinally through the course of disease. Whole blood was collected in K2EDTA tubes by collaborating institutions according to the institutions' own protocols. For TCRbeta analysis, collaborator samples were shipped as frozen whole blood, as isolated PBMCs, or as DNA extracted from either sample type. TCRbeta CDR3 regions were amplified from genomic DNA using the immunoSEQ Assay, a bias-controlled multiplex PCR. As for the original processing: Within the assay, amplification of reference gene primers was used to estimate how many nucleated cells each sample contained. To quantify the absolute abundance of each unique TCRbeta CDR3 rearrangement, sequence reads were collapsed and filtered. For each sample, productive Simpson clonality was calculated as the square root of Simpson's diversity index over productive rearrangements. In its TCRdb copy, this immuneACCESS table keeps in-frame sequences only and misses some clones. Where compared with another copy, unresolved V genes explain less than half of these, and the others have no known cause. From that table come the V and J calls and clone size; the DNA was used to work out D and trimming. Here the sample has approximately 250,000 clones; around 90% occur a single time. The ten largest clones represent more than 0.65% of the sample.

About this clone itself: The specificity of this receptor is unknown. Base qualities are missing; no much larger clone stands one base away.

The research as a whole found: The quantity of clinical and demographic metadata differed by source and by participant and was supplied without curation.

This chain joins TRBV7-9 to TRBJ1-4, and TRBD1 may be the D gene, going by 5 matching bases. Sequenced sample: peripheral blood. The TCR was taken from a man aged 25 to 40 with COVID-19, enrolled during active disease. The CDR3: CASSWDFDNEKLFF. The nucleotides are TGTGCCAGCAGCTGGGACTTCGACAATGAAAAACTGTTTTTT.